These 22 T cell receptor beta chains were all obtained from the same sample, sequenced in a study of tumor-infiltrating lymphocytes in primary liver carcinoma. The input was about 490 ng total RNA; TCR beta cDNA was made from it with a constant-region primer. Library construction for TCR beta comprised three nested multiplex PCR rounds performed with slightly modified ARM-PCR. Two initial PCR rounds of around 10 cycles each paired TRBV1-TRBV30 forward primers with a C-beta reverse primer. Via MiXCR, TCRdb re-called the multiplex PCR reads, giving one row per CDR3 protein. The sample shows 90,000 to 140,000 distinct CDR3 sequences, approximately 82% of them seen only once. Joint extraction of RNA and DNA used about 17-32 mg of bulk tissue that was unsorted. Sequencing input: liver tumor tissue from sampling region 3. The subset: tumor region T3, left-lateral pole. The receptors derive from a man in his forties with primary liver carcinoma and hepatitis B virus infection.

Comments on this clonotype: The junction departs from germline at one end; a sequencing error may be responsible. The CDR3 is CSANSGTHDYEQFF. The CDR3 nucleotides are TGTAGCGCAAACTCCGGGACTCACGACTATGAGCAGTTCTTC. The V and J genes are TRBV29-1 and TRBJ2-1, with D maybe TRBD2 (6 bases). The CDR3 is 14 residues long. Germline CDR1 SQVTM, CDR2 ANQGSEA.

On this clonotype itself: An end of the junction differs from the germline gene, which may be a read error. The chain combines TRBV6-1 with TRBJ2-7; the D gene is possibly TRBD2 (6 bases). The CDR3 runs to 13 residues. Germline V gives CDR1 MNHNS, CDR2 SASEGT. CDR3 bases: TGTGCCAGCAGCCCGGGAGATATCTACGAGCGGTACTTC. This translates into CASSPGDIYERYF.

This chain connects TRBV10-2 to TRBJ2-5; D may be TRBD2 (6 bases). Germline assignment: CDR1 WSHSY and CDR2 SAAADI. V gave up 7 bases and J gave up 5 bases, with 14 bases separating them. CDR3 length: 13 amino acids. The CDR3 protein is CASIERGMETQYF. CDR3 sequence (DNA): TGCGCCAGCATCGAACGGGGGATGGAGACCCAGTACTTC.

The J gene is TRBJ2-2, the V gene TRBV11-2; the match to TRBD2 covers 7 bases. Trimming removed 10 bases from V and 1 base from J; junction bases left unmatched: 12. CDR1 and CDR2 from the germline V gene are SGHAT and FQNNGV. The CDR3 contains 16 residues. The CDR3 here is CANTRAGRQNTGELFF. The DNA for the CDR3 is TGTGCCAACACCCGAGCGGGGAGACAGAACACCGGGGAGCTGTTTTTT. Together with reference TRBV11-2 and TRBJ2-2, the CDR3 gives the full variable domain: EAGVAQSPRYKIIEKRQSVAFWCNPISGHATLYWYQQILGQGPKLLIQFQNNGVVDDSQLPKDRFSAERLKGVDSTLKIQPAKLEDSAVYLCANTRAGRQNTGELFFGEGSRLTVL.

Turning to this clonotype: With a much larger clone just one base away, this may be a read error. This chain connects TRBV10-3 to TRBJ2-2; D possibly corresponds to TRBD1 (6 bases). Germline V CDR1 and CDR2: ENHRY, SYGVKD. CDR3 size: 14 residues. The CDR3 is CAISGAGDTWELFF. CDR3 DNA sequence: TGTGCCATCAGTGGGGCAGGGGACACCTGGGAGCTGTTTTTT.

The rearrangement uses TRBV6-2 or TRBV6-3 and TRBJ1-1; D is unresolved. The CDR3 has 13 residues. The ends were cut back, 7 bases at V and 7 bases at J, with 16 bases in the middle. CDR1 is MNHEY and CDR2 is SVGEGT in the germline V gene. Here the CDR3 reads CASNSPLRSEAFF. The DNA of the CDR3 is TGTGCCAGCAATTCCCCCCTTCGTAGTGAAGCTTTCTTT.

In this sample, this clonotype turned up a few times. The germline gene is not matched at one end of the junction; a read error may be the cause. The chain recombines TRBV5-6 with TRBJ2-7; D is unresolved. CDR3 length equals 15 residues. Germline-derived CDR1 and CDR2 are SGHDT and YYEEEE. The CDR3 region is CVSSFLVQGRDEQYF. In nucleotides, the CDR3 is TGTGTCAGCAGCTTCCTGGTGCAAGGGCGCGACGAGCAATACTTC.

The chain combines TRBV29-1 with TRBJ2-2, with no clear D. Deletions cut 4 bases from V and 12 bases from J, with 12 bases between. The CDR3 is made up of 11 amino acids. Looked up from germline, CDR1 is SQVTM and CDR2 is ANQGSEA. CDR3 sequence: CSVGLTRKLFF. The CDR3 nucleotides read TGCAGCGTTGGACTCACCAGGAAGCTGTTTTTT.

This clonotype was observed once. This rearrangement joins TRBV11-2 to TRBJ2-1; a possible D gene is TRBD1 (5 bases). The CDR3 is made up of 14 amino acids. V lost 5 bases, J lost 8 bases, and 16 bases lay in between. Per the germline V gene, CDR1 is SGHAT and CDR2 is FQNNGV. The CDR3 sequence is CASSQSSLGHEQFF. CDR3 sequence (DNA): TGTGCCAGCAGCCAGTCTAGTTTGGGGCATGAGCAGTTCTTC.

The chain recombines TRBV29-1 with TRBJ2-3; TRBD2 is a possible D gene (6 bases). V was cut by 8 bases and J by 6 bases, with 15 bases left in between. CDR1 is SQVTM, CDR2 ANQGSEA, per germline. The CDR3 is 12 amino acids. The CDR3 DNA reads as TGCAGCAGCCAGCGGGTCACGGATACGCAGTATTTT. Its protein product is CSSQRVTDTQYF.

To note about this clonotype: This may stem from a read error, because a much larger clone lies one nucleotide away. The gene calls are TRBV18 and TRBJ2-7; TRBD2 aligns across 10 bases. From germline, CDR1 is KGHSH and CDR2 LQKENI. The length of the CDR3 is 16 residues. DNA for the CDR3: TGTGCCACCTCACCAGTCACTAGCGGGGAGGCTCGCGAGCAGTACTTC. It encodes CATSPVTSGEAREQYF.

About this clonotype: The conserved phenylalanine or tryptophan normally closing the CDR3 is absent here, so this likely arose from a read error. It is unclear where the CDR3 begins or ends on the DNA, so no DNA is shown, and the CDR3 is as TCRdb lists it. This chain joins TRBV28 and TRBJ2-2; the table's D gene call, TRBD2, was not cross checked with the DNA. The CDR3 sequence runs 13 residues, both termini included. Germline V CDR1 and CDR2: MDHEN, SYDVKM. CDR3 region: CASRREGTGELVI.

Points on this clonotype: The junction shows a germline mismatch at one end, possibly a read error. The chain joins TRBV6-5 to TRBJ1-3; D ambiguous. The CDR3 consists of 15 residues. Germline values: CDR1 MNHEY, CDR2 SVGAGI. CDR3 residues: CASRTITAEGNTIYF. CDR3 DNA sequence: TGCGCCAGCAGGACGATCACAGCCGAGGGAAACACCATATATTTT.

The chain recombines TRBV6-1 with TRBJ2-3, with D unclear. Between the trimmed V and J ends, which lost 7 bases and 7 bases, there was a span of 18 bases. This CDR3 has 14 amino acids. CDR1 is MNHNS, CDR2 SASEGT, per germline. This CDR3 reads CASILGPLGYTQYF. In DNA, the CDR3 is TGTGCCAGCATTCTAGGGCCTTTGGGGTATACGCAGTATTTT.

The table lists this clonotype with a count of one. Since no conserved phenylalanine or tryptophan closes the CDR3, a read error is the likely cause. This chain connects TRBV29-1 to TRBJ2-7, with TRBD2 matching 11 bases. The CDR3 is made up of 15 amino acids. The V gene end was trimmed by 6 bases and the J gene end by 6 bases; junction bases not matched to a gene: 13. Germline lookup yields CDR1 SQVTM and CDR2 ANQGSEA. The CDR3 nucleotides read TGCAGCGTCCCGGGACTAGCGGAAGGGCCCAGCGAGCAGTACCTC. Translating it yields CSVPGLAEGPSEQYL.

The V and J genes are TRBV28 and TRBJ2-1; TRBD2 matches at 14 bases. This CDR3 is 16 amino acids long. Trimming at V came to 5 bases and at J to 5 bases, leaving 5 bases not matched to a gene. The germline gives CDR1 MDHEN, CDR2 SYDVKM. CDR3 in amino acids: CASSMTSGRAHNEQFF. CDR3 bases: TGTGCCAGCAGTATGACTAGCGGGAGGGCCCACAATGAGCAGTTCTTC.

Regarding this clonotype: This may be a read error: a much more frequent sequence differs by one nucleotide. The chain links TRBV6-4 to TRBJ2-2; D remains ambiguous. The V gene's germline CDR1 is MRHNA and CDR2 SNTAGT. The CDR3 contains 13 residues. The CDR3 loop reads CANSDSNTGELFF. As DNA, the CDR3 is TGTGCCAACAGTGACTCGAACACCGGGGAGCTGTTTTTT.

Note on this clonotype: One end of the junction fails to match germline, which may point to a read error. This sequence joins TRBV11-2 and TRBJ2-7, with 9 positions matching TRBD2. The length of the CDR3 is 15 residues. The germline V gene has CDR1 SGHAT and CDR2 FQNNGV. In nucleotides, the CDR3 is TGTGCCAGCAGCCGAGGACTAGCGCGGTCCCACGAGCACTACTTC. As protein: CASSRGLARSHEHYF.

For this clonotype: A read error may produce the germline difference seen at one junction end. V is TRBV5-1 and J is TRBJ2-1; 9 bases fit TRBD1. Germline values: CDR1 SGHRS, CDR2 YFSETQ. The CDR3 consists of 16 residues. CDR3 sequence (DNA): TGCGCCAGCAGCTTGGTTCCGGGACAGGGATACAATAAGCAGTTCTTC. Translation gives CASSLVPGQGYNKQFF.

This clonotype was seen a single time. Germline and junction disagree at one end, which may indicate a read error. The chain has TRBV4-3 and TRBJ2-1, with D possibly matching TRBD2 (5 bases). The length of the CDR3 is 16 residues. The germline CDR1 and CDR2 sequences are LGHNA and YSLEER. CDR3 amino acids: CASNQDVAGSYNDQFF. The CDR3 DNA reads as TGTGCCAGCAACCAAGATGTGGCGGGCTCCTACAATGATCAGTTCTTC.

The chain links TRBV20-1 to TRBJ2-5; 9 nucleotides match TRBD2. Germline loops: CDR1 DFQATT, CDR2 SNEGSKA (reference sequence). The trim removed 0 bases at V and 2 bases at J, leaving 13 bases unmatched. The CDR3 length is 18 residues. CDR3 loop: CSARDRLREGRGQETQYF. In DNA form, the CDR3 reads TGCAGTGCTAGAGATCGGTTGCGGGAGGGCCGAGGGCAAGAGACCCAGTACTTC.

About this clonotype: The junction does not match germline at one end; this may be a read error. The genes are TRBV11-2 and TRBJ2-3, with D maybe TRBD1 (5 bases). The CDR3 totals 16 residues. CDR1 and CDR2 (germline): SGHAT, FQNNGV. In DNA, the CDR3 is TGTGCCAGCAGCTTAGTAGTTGAACGGGCGACAGATACACAGTATTTT. It codes for CASSLVVERATDTQYF.